Each of the 10 T cell receptor beta chains below was sequenced from the same sample in a study of blood T cell repertoires in COVID-19. Clones were read by immunoSEQ multiplex PCR, and TCRdb kept only the in-frame ones, dropping some. In the table there are 100,000 to 150,000 clones, about four fifths of which are singletons. Specimen: peripheral blood. These receptors came from a woman aged 70-85 years with acute or convalescent COVID-19.

This clone was counted a single time. The chain uses TRBV5-4 and TRBJ2-5, with a weak D call TRBD1 (9 bases). The germline V gene encodes CDR1 SGHNT and CDR2 YYREEE (reference sequence). Trimming removed 6 bases from V and 4 bases from J, with 22 bases in between. This CDR3 comprises 16 residues. The CDR3 nucleotides are TGTGCCAGCACCACTTCCGGGGGGGGACAGGGAGAGACCCAGTACTTC. Translating it yields CASTTSGGGQGETQYF.

V usage is TRBV9 and J usage is TRBJ2-3; D is unresolved. Germline V CDR1 and CDR2: SGDLS, YYNGEE. Trimming took off 4 bases at V and 2 bases at J, with 14 bases between the two ends. The CDR3 length is 15 residues. The CDR3 protein is CASSPRLSYTDTQYF. As DNA, the CDR3 is TGTGCCAGCAGCCCCCGCTTGAGTTACACAGATACGCAGTATTTT.

The chain joins TRBV14 to TRBJ1-4; possible D gene TRBD1, 5 bases. V gave up 3 bases and J gave up 9 bases, with 14 bases separating them. The CDR3 is 14 amino acids. Germline V gene data show CDR1 as SGHDN and CDR2 as FVKESK. In nucleotides, the CDR3 is TGTGCCAGCAGCCAGGGGGGGGGTTCCCAAAAACTGTTTTTT. This translates into CASSQGGGSQKLFF.

The gene calls are TRBV5-1 and TRBJ1-1; the D gene is possibly TRBD1 (6 bases). The CDR3 has 12 residues. Germline-derived CDR1 and CDR2 are SGHRS and YFSETQ. V shed 7 bases and J shed 1 base, with 8 bases lying between them. CDR3 DNA sequence: TGCGCCAGCGGACAGCAGAACACTGAAGCTTTCTTT. This translates into CASGQQNTEAFF.

This clone was counted only a few times. This chain uses TRBV6-6 with TRBJ1-4, with TRBD1 identical over 7 bases. Germline V gene lookup returns CDR1 MNHNY and CDR2 SVGAGI (reference sequence). The CDR3 consists of 17 residues. Trimming took 6 bases from V and 0 from J; bases not matched to a gene: 10. The CDR3 here is CASSRAGGGATNEKLFF. As DNA, the CDR3 is TGTGCCAGCAGCCGAGCAGGGGGTGGTGCAACTAATGAAAAACTGTTTTTT.

The chain links TRBV7-9 to TRBJ2-3; TRBD2 might be the D (5 bases). This CDR3 is 15 amino acids long. Between the trimmed V and J ends, which lost 1 base and 0 bases, there was a span of 8 bases. The germline CDR1 and CDR2 sequences are SEHNR and FQNEAQ (reference sequence). Here the CDR3 DNA reads TGTGCCAGCAGCTTAGTGACGGGGAGCACAGATACGCAGTATTTT. Amino acids: CASSLVTGSTDTQYF. The whole variable domain, remainder taken from reference TRBV7-9 and TRBJ2-3, is DTGVSQNPRHKITKRGQNVTFRCDPISEHNRLYWYRQTLGQGPEFLTYFQNEAQLEKSRLLSDRFSAERPKGSFSTLEIQRTEQGDSAMYLCASSLVTGSTDTQYFGPGTRLTVL.

This chain connects TRBV15 to TRBJ2-5; 14 bases are shared with TRBD2. Germline loops: CDR1 LNHNV, CDR2 YYDKDF (reference sequence). Trimming removed 3 bases from V and 3 bases from J; junction bases left unmatched: 3. This CDR3 spans 16 amino acids. CDR3 region: CATSRGTSGGEETQYF. The CDR3 bases are TGTGCCACCAGCAGGGGGACTAGCGGGGGAGAAGAGACCCAGTACTTC.

This clone has more than one count but fewer than ten. At the DNA level, this CDR3 is encoded by other sequences in the same sample as well. The rearrangement uses TRBV14 and TRBJ2-7, with 8 bases that match TRBD1. The junction had 4 bases not matched to a gene; V was cut back by 4 bases and J by 5 bases. This CDR3 comprises 13 residues. Germline loops: CDR1 SGHDN, CDR2 FVKESK. CDR3 in DNA: TGTGCCAGCAGCCTAGACAGGGGCAACGAGCAGTACGTC. It yields the protein CASSLDRGNEQYV.

As for this clone: An end of the junction differs from the germline gene, which may be a read error. The chain carries TRBV20-1 and TRBJ1-1; tentatively, D is TRBD1 (6 bases). The CDR3 loop spans 11 amino acids. Germline CDR1 DFQATT, CDR2 SNEGSKA (reference sequence). CDR3 DNA sequence: TGCAGTGCTAGTTTTTCTGGACAGTACCCCTTT. Encoded protein: CSASFSGQYPF.

This clone was seen more than once but under ten times. The chain uses TRBV3-1 (or the pseudogene TRBV3-2) and TRBJ1-1; 9 bases match TRBD1. With V trimmed by 3 bases and J by 5 bases, 4 bases remained unmatched. From germline, CDR1 is LGHDT and CDR2 YNNKEL (reference sequence). CDR3 size: 14 residues. CDR3 in DNA: TGTGCCAGCAGCCAGGGGACAGGGTTGACTGAAGCTTTCTTT. Protein: CASSQGTGLTEAFF.